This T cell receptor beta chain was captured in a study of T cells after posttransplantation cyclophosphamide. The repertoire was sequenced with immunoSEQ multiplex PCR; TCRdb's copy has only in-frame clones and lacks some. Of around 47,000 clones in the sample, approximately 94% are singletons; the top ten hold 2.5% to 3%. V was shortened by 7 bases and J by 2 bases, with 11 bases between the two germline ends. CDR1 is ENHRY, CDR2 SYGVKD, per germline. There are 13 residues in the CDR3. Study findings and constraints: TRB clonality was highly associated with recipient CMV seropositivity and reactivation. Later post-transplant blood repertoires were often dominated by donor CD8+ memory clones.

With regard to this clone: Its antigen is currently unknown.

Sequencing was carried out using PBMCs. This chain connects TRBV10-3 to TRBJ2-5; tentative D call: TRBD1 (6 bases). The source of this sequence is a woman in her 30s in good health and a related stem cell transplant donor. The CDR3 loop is CAINPTGQETQYF. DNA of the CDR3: TGTGCCATCAACCCGACAGGTCAAGAGACCCAGTACTTC.